Detailed here is one T cell receptor beta chain. What it binds is unknown. Germline V gene lookup returns CDR1 SGHDT and CDR2 YYEEEE. V was trimmed by 3 bases and J by 3 bases, leaving 10 bases between them. CDR3 size: 14 residues. This sample stems from a study of shared clonotypes between healthy human individuals. General study points: An anticipated effect of sequencing depth on clonotype sharing among donors was recognized.

Sorted-subset replicate PCRs used 200 ng of genomic DNA. This amount corresponded to tens of thousands of T cell genomes. Sequencing was performed with immunoSEQ multiplex PCR; in TCRdb, only in-frame clones are kept and a portion is missing. Found here are around 2.3 million clones, around 95% of them singletons; the top ten hold 0.1% to 0.15%. Both subsets, CD45RA+ naive and CD45RA-negative memory, were split from the CD4+ cells. This chain joins TRBV5-6 and TRBJ1-5, with D possibly TRBD1 on 5 matching bases. Sequenced input: naive CD4+ T cells sorted from blood. Stated subset: CD45RA+ positively selected. This receptor was identified in a man aged 18 to 35 in good health. This chain's CDR3 is CASSWGQANQPQHF. The CDR3 nucleotides read TGTGCCAGCAGCTGGGGCCAGGCCAATCAGCCCCAGCATTTT.